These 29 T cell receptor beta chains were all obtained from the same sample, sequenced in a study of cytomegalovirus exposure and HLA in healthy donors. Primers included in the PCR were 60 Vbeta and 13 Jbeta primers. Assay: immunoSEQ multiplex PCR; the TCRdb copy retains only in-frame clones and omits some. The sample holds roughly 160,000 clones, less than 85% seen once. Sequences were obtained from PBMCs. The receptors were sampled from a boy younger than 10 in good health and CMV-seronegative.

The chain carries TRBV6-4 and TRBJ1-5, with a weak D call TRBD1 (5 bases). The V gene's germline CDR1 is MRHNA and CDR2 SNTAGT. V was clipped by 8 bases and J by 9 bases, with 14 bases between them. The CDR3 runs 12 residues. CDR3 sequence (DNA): TGTGCCAGCTGGGGCCCCAGGCGGCCCCAGCATTTT. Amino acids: CASWGPRRPQHF.

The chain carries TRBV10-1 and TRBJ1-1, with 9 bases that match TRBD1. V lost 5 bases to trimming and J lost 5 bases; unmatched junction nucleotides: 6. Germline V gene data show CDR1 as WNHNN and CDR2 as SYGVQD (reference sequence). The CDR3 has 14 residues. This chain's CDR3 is CASSRDRVGTEAFF. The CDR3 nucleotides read TGCGCCAGCAGTCGGGACAGGGTTGGGACTGAAGCTTTCTTT.

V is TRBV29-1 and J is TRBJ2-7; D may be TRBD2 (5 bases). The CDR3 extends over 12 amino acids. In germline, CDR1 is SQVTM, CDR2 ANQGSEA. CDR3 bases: TGCAGCGTTGAATCTAGCCACTACGAGCGGTACGTC. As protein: CSVESSHYERYV.

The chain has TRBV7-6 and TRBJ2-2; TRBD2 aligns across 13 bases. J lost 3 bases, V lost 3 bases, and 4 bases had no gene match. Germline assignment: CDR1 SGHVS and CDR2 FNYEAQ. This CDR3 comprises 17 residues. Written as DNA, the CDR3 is TGTGCCAGCAGCTTGGGACTAGCGGGGAGGGACACCGGGGAGCTGTTTTTT. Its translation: CASSLGLAGRDTGELFF. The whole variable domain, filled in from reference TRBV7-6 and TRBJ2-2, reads GAGVSQSPRYKVTKRGQDVALRCDPISGHVSLYWYRQALGQGPEFLTYFNYEAQQDKSGLPNDRFSAERPEGSISTLTIQRTEQRDSAMYRCASSLGLAGRDTGELFFGEGSRLTVL.

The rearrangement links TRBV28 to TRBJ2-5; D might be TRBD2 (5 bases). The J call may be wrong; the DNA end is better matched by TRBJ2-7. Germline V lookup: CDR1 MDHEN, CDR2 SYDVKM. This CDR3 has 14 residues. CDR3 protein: CASSPPGVFHEQYF. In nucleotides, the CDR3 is TGTGCCAGCAGCCCGCCCGGGGTGTTCCACGAGCAGTACTTC.

CDR3 in DNA: TGTGCCAGCGGGGGACAGGGGGGGGAAAAACTGTTTTTT. Protein product: CASGGQGGEKLFF. The chain uses TRBV6-1 and TRBJ1-4; 11 bases map to TRBD1. After removal of 8 bases from V and 8 bases from J, the junction contained 4 bases not matched to a gene. The CDR3 sequence is 13 residues long. The germline gives CDR1 MNHNS, CDR2 SASEGT.

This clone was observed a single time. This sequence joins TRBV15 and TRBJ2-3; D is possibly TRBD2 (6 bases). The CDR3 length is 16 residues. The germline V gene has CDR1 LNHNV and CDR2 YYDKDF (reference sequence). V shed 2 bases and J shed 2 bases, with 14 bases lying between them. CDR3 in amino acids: CATSRRGDGITDTQYF. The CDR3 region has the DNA TGTGCCACCAGCAGACGCGGGGACGGGATCACAGATACGCAGTATTTT. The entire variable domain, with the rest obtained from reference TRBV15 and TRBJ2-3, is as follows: DAMVIQNPRYQVTQFGKPVTLSCSQTLNHNVMYWYQQKSSQAPKLLFHYYDKDFNNEADTPDNFQSRRPNTSFCFLDIRSPGLGDTAMYLCATSRRGDGITDTQYFGPGTRLTVL.

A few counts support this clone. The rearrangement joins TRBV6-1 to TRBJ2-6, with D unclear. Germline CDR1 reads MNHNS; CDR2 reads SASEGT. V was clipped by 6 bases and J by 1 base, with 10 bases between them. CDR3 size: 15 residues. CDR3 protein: CASRYTASGANVLTF. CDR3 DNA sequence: TGTGCCAGCAGATATACAGCATCTGGGGCCAACGTCCTGACTTTC.

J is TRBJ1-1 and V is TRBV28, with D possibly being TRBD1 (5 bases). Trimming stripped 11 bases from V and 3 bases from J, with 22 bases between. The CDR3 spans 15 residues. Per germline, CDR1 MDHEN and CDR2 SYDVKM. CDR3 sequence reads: CAVGNGRVVDTEAFF. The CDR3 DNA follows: TGTGCCGTGGGCAACGGCAGGGTGGTTGACACTGAAGCTTTCTTT.

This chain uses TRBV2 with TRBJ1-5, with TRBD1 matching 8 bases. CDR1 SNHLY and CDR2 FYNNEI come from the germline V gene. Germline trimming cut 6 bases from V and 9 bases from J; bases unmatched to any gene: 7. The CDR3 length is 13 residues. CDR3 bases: TGTGCCAGCAGAGGACAGGGAAGTACGCCCCAGCATTTT. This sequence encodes CASRGQGSTPQHF.

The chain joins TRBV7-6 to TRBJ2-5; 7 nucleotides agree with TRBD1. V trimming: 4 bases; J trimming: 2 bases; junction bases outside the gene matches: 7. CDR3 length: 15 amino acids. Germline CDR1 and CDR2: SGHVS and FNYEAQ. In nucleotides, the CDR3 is TGTGCCAGCAGCTCCACAGGGGCTACACAAGAGACCCAGTACTTC. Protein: CASSSTGATQETQYF. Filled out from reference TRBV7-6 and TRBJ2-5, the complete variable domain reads GAGVSQSPRYKVTKRGQDVALRCDPISGHVSLYWYRQALGQGPEFLTYFNYEAQQDKSGLPNDRFSAERPEGSISTLTIQRTEQRDSAMYRCASSSTGATQETQYFGPGTRLLVL.

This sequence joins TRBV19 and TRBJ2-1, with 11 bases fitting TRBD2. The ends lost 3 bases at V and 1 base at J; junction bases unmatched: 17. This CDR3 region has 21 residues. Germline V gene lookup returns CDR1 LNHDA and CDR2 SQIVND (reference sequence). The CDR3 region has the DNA TGTGCCAGTAGTATGGGATGGTTTCGGCTAGCGGGGGGAAAGTCCTACAATGAGCAGTTCTTC. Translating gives CASSMGWFRLAGGKSYNEQFF. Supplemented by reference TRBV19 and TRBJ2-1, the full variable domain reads DGGITQSPKYLFRKEGQNVTLSCEQNLNHDAMYWYRQDPGQGLRLIYYSQIVNDFQKGDIAEGYSVSREKKESFPLTVTSAQKNPTAFYLCASSMGWFRLAGGKSYNEQFFGPGTRLTVL.

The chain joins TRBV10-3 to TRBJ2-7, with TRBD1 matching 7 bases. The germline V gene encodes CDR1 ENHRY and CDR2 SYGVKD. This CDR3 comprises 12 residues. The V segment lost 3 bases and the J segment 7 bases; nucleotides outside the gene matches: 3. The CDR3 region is CAISDGQAEQYF. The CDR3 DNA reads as TGTGCCATCAGTGATGGACAGGCTGAGCAGTACTTC.

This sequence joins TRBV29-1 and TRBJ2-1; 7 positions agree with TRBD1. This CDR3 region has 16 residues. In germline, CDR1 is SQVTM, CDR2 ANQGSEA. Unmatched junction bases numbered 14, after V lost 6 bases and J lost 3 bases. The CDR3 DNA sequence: TGCAGCGTGGGACCTACTCCGGGACAGAACTACAATGAGCAGTTCTTC. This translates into CSVGPTPGQNYNEQFF.

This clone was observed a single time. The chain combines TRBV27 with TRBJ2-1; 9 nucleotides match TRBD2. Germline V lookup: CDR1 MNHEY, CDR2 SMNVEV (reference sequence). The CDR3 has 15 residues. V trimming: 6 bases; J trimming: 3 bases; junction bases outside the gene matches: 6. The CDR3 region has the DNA TGTGCCAGCAGGATCGATAGCGGGAGCTACAATGAGCAGTTCTTC. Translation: CASRIDSGSYNEQFF.

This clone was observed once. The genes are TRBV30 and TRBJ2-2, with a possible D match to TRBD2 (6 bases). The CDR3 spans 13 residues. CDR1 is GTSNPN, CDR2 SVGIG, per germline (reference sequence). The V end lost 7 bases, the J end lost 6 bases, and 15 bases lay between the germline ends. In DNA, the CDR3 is TGTGCCTCCAGGACTAATCTCGCCGGGGAGCTGTTTTTT. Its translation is CASRTNLAGELFF.

The CDR3 reads CASSLGSMRGRNPYEQYF. The CDR3 nucleotides are TGTGCCAGCAGCTTAGGGTCCATGAGAGGGCGAAACCCCTACGAGCAGTACTTC. The chain has TRBV7-9 and TRBJ2-7, with D perhaps matching TRBD2 (5 bases). The germline V and J ends were trimmed by 1 base and 2 bases, with 21 bases remaining between them. The length of the CDR3 is 18 residues. Looked up from germline, CDR1 is SEHNR and CDR2 is FQNEAQ (reference sequence).

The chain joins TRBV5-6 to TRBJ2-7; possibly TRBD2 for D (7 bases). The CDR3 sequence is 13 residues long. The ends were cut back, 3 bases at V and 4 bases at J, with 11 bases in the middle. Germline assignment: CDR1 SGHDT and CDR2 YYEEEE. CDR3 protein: CASSSGGPYEQYF. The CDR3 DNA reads TGTGCCAGCAGCTCCGGGGGGCCTTACGAGCAGTACTTC.

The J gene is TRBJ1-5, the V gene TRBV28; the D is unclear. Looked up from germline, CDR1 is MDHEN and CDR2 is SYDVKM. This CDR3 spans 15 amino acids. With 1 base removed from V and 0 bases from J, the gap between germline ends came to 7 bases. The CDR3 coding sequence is TGTGCCAGCAGTTTATATCCCGTTAGCAATCAGCCCCAGCATTTT. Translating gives CASSLYPVSNQPQHF.

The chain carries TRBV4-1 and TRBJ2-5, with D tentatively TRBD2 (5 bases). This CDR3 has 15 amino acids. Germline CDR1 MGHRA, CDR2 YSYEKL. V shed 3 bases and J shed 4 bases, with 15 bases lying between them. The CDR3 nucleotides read TGCGCCAGCAGCCACGAGCGGTCCCTACGAGAGACCCAGTACTTC. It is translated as CASSHERSLRETQYF.

Written as DNA, the CDR3 is TGTGCCAGCAGCTTAGTCCGGGGGACCTCTAACTATGGCTACACCTTC. Its translation: CASSLVRGTSNYGYTF. The rearrangement links TRBV7-2 to TRBJ1-2; possibly TRBD1 for D (5 bases). CDR3 length: 16 amino acids. Germline CDR1 reads SGHTA; CDR2 reads FQGNSA. Trimming removed 1 base from V and 0 bases from J, with 12 bases in between.

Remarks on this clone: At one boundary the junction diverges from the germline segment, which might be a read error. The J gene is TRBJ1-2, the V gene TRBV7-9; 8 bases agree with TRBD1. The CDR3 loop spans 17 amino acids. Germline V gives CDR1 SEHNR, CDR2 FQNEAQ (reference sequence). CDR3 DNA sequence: TGTTCCAGCAGCTTAGGGACCGGGACAGGCCTTAGCTATGGCTACACCTTC. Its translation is CSSSLGTGTGLSYGYTF.

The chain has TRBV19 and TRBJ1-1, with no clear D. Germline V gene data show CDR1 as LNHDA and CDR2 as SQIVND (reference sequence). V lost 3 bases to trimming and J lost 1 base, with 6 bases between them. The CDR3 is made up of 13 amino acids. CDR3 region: CASSIGQNTEAFF. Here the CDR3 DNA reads TGTGCCAGTAGTATTGGGCAGAACACTGAAGCTTTCTTT.

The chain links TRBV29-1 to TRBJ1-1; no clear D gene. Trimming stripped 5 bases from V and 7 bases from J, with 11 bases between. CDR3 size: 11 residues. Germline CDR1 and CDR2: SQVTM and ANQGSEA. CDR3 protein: CSVISEGEAFF. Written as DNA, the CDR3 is TGCAGCGTTATTTCGGAGGGTGAAGCTTTCTTT.

The CDR3 DNA sequence: TGTGCCACCAGCAGAGACCGCAGGGGAGAGACCCAGTACTTC. This translates into CATSRDRRGETQYF. This sequence joins TRBV15 and TRBJ2-5, with D tentatively TRBD1 (6 bases). Trimming left V 0 bases short and J 4 bases short, with 9 bases between. There are 14 residues in the CDR3. CDR1 and CDR2 from the germline V gene are LNHNV and YYDKDF (reference sequence).

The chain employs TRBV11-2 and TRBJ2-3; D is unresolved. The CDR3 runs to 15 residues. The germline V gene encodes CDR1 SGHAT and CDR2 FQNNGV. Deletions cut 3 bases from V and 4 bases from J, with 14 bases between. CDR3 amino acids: CASSFSRAAADTQYF. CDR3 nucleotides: TGTGCCAGCAGCTTTTCTAGAGCCGCGGCAGATACGCAGTATTTT.

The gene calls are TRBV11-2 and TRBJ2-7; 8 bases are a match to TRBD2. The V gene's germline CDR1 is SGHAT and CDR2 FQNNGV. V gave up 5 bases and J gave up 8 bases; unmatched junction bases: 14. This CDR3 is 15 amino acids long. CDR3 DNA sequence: TGTGCCAGCAGCCCGGTAGCGGGAACTCCCCTTCAGCAGTACTTC. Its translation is CASSPVAGTPLQQYF.

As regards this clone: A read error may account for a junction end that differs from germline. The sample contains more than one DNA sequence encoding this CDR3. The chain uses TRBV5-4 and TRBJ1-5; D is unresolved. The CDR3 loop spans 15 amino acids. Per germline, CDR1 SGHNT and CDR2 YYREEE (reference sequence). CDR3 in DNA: TGTGCCAGCAGCTTGGAACCCAGCGTCAATCAACCCCAGCATTTT. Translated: CASSLEPSVNQPQHF.

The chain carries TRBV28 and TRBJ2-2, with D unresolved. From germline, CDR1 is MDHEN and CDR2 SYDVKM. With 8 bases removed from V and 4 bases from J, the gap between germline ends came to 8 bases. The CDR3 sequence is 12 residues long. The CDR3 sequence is CASDASTGELFF. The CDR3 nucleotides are TGTGCCAGCGATGCGAGCACCGGGGAGCTGTTTTTT.